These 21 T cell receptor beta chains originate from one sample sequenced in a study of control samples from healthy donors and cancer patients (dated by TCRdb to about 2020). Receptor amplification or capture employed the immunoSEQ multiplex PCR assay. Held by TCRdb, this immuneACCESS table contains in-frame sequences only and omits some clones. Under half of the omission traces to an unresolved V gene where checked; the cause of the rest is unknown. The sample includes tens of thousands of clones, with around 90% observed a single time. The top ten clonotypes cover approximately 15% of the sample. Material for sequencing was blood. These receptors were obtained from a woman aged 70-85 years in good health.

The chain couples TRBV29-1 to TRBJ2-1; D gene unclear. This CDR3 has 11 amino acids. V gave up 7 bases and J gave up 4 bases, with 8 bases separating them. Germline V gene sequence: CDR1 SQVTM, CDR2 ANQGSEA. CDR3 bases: TGCAGCGGCCGGCAGTACAATGAGCAGTTCTTC. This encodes CSGRQYNEQFF.

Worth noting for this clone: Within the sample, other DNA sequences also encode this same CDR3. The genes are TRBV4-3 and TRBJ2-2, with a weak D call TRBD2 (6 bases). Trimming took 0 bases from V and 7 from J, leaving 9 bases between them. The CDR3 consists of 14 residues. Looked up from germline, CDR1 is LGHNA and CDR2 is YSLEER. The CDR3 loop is CASSQERGIGELFF. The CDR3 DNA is TGCGCCAGCAGCCAAGAGCGGGGCATCGGGGAGCTGTTTTTT.

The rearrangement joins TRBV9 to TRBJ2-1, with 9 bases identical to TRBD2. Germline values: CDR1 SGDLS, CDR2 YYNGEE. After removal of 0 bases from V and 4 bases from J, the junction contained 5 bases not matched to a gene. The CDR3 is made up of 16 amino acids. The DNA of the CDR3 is TGTGCCAGCAGCGTAGAAGCAGCGGGGGGTTACAATGAGCAGTTCTTC. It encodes CASSVEAAGGYNEQFF.

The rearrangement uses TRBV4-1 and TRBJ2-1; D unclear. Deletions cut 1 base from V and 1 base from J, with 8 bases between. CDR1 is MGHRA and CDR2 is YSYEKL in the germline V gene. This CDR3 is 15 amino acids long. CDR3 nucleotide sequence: TGCGCCAGCAGCCAAGTCATCACGTCCTACAATGAGCAGTTCTTC. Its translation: CASSQVITSYNEQFF.

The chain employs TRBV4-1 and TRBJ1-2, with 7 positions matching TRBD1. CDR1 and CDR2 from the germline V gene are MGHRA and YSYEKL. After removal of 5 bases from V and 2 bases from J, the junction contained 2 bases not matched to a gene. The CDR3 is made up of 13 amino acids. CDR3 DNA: TGCGCCAGCAGCGAGACAGGGAACTATGGCTACACCTTC. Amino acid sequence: CASSETGNYGYTF.

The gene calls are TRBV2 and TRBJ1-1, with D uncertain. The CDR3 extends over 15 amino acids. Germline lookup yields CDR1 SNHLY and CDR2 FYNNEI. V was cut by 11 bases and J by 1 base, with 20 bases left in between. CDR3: CASSILGTKNTEAFF. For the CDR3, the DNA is TGTGCCTCGAGCATATTGGGCACGAAGAACACTGAAGCTTTCTTT.

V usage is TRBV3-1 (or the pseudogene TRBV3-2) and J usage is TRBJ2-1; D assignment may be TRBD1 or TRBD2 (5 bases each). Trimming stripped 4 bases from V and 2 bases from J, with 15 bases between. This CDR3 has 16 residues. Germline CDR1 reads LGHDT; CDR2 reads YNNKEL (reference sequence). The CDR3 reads CASSPGKGLPYNEQFF. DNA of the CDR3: TGTGCCAGCAGCCCCGGGAAGGGGCTTCCCTACAATGAGCAGTTCTTC.

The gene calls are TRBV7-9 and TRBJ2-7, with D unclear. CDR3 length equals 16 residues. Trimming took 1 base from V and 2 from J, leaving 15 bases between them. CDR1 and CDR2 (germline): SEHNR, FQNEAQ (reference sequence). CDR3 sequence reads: CASSLGPTRSAYEQYF. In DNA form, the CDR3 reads TGTGCCAGCAGCTTAGGCCCGACGAGATCGGCCTACGAGCAGTACTTC.

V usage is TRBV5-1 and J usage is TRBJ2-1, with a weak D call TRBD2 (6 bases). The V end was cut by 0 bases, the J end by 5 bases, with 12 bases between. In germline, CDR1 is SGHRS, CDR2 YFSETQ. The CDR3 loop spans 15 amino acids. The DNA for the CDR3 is TGCGCCAGCAGCTTGGAACAGCGGGCCGACAATGAGCAGTTCTTC. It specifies CASSLEQRADNEQFF. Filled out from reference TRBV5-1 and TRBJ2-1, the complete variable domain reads KAGVTQTPRYLIKTRGQQVTLSCSPISGHRSVSWYQQTPGQGLQFLFEYFSETQRNKGNFPGRFSGRQFSNSRSEMNVSTLELGDSALYLCASSLEQRADNEQFFGPGTRLTVL.

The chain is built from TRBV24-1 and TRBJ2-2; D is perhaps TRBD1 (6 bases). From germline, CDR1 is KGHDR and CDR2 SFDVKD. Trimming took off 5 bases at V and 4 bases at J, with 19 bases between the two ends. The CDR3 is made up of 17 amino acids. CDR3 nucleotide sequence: TGTGCCACCAGTGGATGGGGTGAGGGGGATAGCACCGGGGAGCTGTTTTTT. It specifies CATSGWGEGDSTGELFF.

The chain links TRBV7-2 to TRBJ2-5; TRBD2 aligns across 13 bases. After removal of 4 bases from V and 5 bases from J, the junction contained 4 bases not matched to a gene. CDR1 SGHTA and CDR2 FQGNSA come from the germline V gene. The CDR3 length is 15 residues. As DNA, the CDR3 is TGTGCCAGCAGCTGGACTAGCGGGAGTAGTGAGACCCAGTACTTC. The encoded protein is CASSWTSGSSETQYF. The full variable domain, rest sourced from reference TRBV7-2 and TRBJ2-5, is GAGVSQSPSNKVTEKGKDVELRCDPISGHTALYWYRQSLGQGLEFLIYFQGNSAPDKSGLPSDRFSAERTGGSVSTLTIQRTQQEDSAVYLCASSWTSGSSETQYFGPGTRLLVL.

CDR3 residues: CASSQGRPGNTIYF. In nucleotides, the CDR3 is TGTGCCAGCAGTCAGGGCAGACCTGGAAACACCATATATTTT. This chain uses TRBV25-1 with TRBJ1-3; maybe TRBD1 (5 bases). V lost 5 bases and J lost 2, with 10 bases in between. The CDR3 runs to 14 residues. Germline CDR1 MGHDK, CDR2 SYGVNS.

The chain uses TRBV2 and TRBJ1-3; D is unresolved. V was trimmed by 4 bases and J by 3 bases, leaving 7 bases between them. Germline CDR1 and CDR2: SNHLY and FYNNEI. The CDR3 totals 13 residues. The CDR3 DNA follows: TGTGCCAGCAGTGTGGGAAGTGGAAACACCATATATTTT. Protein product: CASSVGSGNTIYF.

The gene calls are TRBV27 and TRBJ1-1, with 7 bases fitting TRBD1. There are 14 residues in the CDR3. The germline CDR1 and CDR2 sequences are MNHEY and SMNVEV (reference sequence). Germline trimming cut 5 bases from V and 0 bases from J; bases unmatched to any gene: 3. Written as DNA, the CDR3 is TGTGCCAGCAGTAAGGGACAGTTGAACACTGAAGCTTTCTTT. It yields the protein CASSKGQLNTEAFF.

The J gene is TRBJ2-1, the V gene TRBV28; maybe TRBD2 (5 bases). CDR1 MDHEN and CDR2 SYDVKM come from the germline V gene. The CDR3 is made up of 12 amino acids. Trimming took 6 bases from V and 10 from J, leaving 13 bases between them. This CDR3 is CASSNLAREQFF. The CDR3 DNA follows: TGTGCCAGCAGCAATCTAGCCCGGGAGCAGTTCTTC. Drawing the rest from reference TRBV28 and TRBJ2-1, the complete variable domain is DVKVTQSSRYLVKRTGEKVFLECVQDMDHENMFWYRQDPGLGLRLIYFSYDVKMKEKGDIPEGYSVSREKKERFSLILESASTNQTSMYLCASSNLAREQFFGPGTRLTVL.

The CDR3 sequence: CASMPGGAGYTF. The DNA of the CDR3 is TGTGCCAGCATGCCCGGGGGGGCCGGCTACACCTTC. V gene TRBV6-5 combines with J gene TRBJ1-2; D is perhaps TRBD1 (6 bases). Germline V lookup: CDR1 MNHEY, CDR2 SVGAGI. The CDR3 extends over 12 amino acids. V lost 7 bases and J 8 bases, leaving 14 bases between the germline ends.

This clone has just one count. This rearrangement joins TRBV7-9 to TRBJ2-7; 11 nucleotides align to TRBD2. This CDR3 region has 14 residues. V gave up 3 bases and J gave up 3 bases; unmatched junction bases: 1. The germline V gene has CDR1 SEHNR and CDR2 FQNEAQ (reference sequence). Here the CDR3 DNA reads TGTGCCAGCAGCTTCACTAGCGGGGGCTACGAGCAGTACTTC. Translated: CASSFTSGGYEQYF.

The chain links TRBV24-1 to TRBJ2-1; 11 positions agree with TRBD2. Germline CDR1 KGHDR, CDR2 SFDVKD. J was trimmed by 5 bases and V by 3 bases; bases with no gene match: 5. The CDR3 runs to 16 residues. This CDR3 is CATSDETSGKNNEQFF. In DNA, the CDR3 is TGTGCCACCAGTGATGAGACTAGCGGGAAGAACAATGAGCAGTTCTTC.

The DNA of the CDR3 is TGTGCCAGCAGTTCCCCCGGGGCTGGGAACTATGGCTACACCTTC. Translation: CASSSPGAGNYGYTF. The V and J genes are TRBV6-5 and TRBJ1-2; D might be TRBD1 (5 bases). The CDR3 covers 15 residues. Trimming removed 4 bases from V and 2 bases from J, with 14 bases in between. Looked up from germline, CDR1 is MNHEY and CDR2 is SVGAGI.

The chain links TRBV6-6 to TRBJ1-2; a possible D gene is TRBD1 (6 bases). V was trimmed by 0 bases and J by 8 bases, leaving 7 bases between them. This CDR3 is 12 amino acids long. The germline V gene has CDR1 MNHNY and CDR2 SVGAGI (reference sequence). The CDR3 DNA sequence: TGTGCCAGCAGTTACTCGGACAGAGGCTACACCTTC. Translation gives CASSYSDRGYTF.

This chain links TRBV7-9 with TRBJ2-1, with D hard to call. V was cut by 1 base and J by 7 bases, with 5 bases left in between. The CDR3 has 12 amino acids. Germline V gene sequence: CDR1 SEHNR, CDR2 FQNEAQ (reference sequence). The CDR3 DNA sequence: TGTGCCAGCAGCTTAGACCCTAATGAGCAGTTCTTC. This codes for CASSLDPNEQFF.